This entry concerns a single T cell receptor beta chain. Its matching antigen is unknown. The sample belongs to a study of shared clonotypes between healthy human individuals. For the study at large: Donors were a couple of women and a few men aged 18 to 49. Broader study findings: There were few donors, and this limited the genetic and exposure-history diversity represented.

Replicate sorted-subset PCRs were loaded with roughly 200 ng DNA, 25,000 to 30,000 T cell genomes. Produced via immunoSEQ multiplex PCR; TCRdb's table is partial and in-frame only. The data contain about 1 million clones, about 80% of them seen just once; the ten biggest clones take up approximately 0.52%. The CDR3 totals 16 residues. Germline V gene sequence: CDR1 MNHEY, CDR2 SMNVEV (reference sequence). V lost 6 bases, J lost 3 bases, and 9 bases stayed unmatched. This receptor was obtained from a man aged 18 to 30 in good health. Some clones in this sample may be carry-over from other donors' samples. The V gene is TRBV27, the J gene TRBJ2-1, with 9 bases matching TRBD2. The material sequenced was memory CD4+ T cells from PBMCs. Subset reported: CD45RA-negative fraction. The CDR3 sequence is CASSTRSGSSYNEQFF. In DNA form, the CDR3 reads TGTGCCAGCAGCACCCGTAGCGGGAGTAGCTACAATGAGCAGTTCTTC.